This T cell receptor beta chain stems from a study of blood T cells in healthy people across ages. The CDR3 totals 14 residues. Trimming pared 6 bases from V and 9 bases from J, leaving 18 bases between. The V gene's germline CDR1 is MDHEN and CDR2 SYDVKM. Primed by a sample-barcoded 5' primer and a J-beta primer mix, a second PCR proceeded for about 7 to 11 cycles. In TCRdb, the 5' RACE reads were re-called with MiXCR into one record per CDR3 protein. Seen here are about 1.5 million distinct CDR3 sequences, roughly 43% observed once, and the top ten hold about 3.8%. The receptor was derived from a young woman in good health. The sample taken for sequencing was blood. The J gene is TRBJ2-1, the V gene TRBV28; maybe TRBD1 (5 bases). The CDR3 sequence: CASSLPLTGSEQFF. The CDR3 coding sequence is TGTGCCAGCAGCTTACCCCTTACAGGCTCTGAGCAGTTCTTC.